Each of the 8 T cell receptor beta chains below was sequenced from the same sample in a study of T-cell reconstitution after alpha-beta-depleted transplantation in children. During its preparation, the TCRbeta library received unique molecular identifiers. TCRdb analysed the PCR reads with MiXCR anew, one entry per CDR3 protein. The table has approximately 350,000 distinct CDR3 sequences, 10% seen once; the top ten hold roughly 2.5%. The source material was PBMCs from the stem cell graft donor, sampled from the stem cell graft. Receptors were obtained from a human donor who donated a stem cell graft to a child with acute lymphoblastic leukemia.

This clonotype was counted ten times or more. CDR3 region: CASSHSSNPTDTQYF. In DNA, the CDR3 is TGTGCCAGCAGCCATAGCAGCAACCCCACAGATACGCAGTATTTT. J is TRBJ2-3 and V is TRBV3-1; D gene ambiguous. Trimming pared 3 bases from V and 2 bases from J, leaving 12 bases between. There are 15 residues in the CDR3. The germline V gene has CDR1 LGHDT and CDR2 YNNKEL (reference sequence).

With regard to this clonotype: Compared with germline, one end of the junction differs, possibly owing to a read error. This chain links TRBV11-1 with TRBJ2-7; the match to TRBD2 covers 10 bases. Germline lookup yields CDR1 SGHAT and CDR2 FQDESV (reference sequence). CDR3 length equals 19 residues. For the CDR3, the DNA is TGTGCCAGCAGCTTAGAGTCTGGGTGGGGGACTAGCGCCTCCTACGACCAGTACTTC. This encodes CASSLESGWGTSASYDQYF.

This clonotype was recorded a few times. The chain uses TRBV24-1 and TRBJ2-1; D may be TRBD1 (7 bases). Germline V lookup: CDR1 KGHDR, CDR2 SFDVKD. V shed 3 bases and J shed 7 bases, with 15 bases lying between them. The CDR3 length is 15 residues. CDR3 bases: TGTGCCACCAGTGATGCCAATCCAGGGGGGAATGAGCAGTTCTTC. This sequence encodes CATSDANPGGNEQFF.

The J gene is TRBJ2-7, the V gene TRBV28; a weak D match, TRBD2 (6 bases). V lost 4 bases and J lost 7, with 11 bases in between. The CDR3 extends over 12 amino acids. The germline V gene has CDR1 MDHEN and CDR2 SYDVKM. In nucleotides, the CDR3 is TGTGCCAGCAGTTCTCGCGCGGGGGAGCAGTACTTC. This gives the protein CASSSRAGEQYF.

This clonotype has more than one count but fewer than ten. CDR3 loop: CASSKRTERADTQYF. CDR3 DNA: TGCGCCAGCAGCAAACGGACAGAGCGTGCAGATACGCAGTATTTT. The chain couples TRBV4-3 to TRBJ2-3; TRBD1 might be the D (6 bases). Germline CDR1 LGHNA, CDR2 YSLEER. The ends were cut back, 5 bases at V and 4 bases at J, with 16 bases in the middle. The CDR3 loop spans 15 amino acids.

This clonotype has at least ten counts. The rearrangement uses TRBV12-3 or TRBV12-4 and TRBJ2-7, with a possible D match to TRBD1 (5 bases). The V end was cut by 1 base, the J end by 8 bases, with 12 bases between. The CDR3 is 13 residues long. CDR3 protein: CASSLGIDSKQYF. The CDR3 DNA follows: TGTGCCAGCAGTTTAGGTATTGACAGTAAGCAGTACTTC.

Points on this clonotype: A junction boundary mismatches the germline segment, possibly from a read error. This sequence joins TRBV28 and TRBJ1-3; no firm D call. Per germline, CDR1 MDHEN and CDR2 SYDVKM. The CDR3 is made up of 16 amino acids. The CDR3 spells CASSLYREPPGNTLYF. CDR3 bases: TGTGCCAGCAGTTTATATCGGGAACCGCCTGGAAACACCCTATATTTT.

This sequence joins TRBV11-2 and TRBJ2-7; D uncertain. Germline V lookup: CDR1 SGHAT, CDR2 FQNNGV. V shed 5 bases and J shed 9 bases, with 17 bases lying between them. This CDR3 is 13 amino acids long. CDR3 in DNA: TGTGCCAGCAGCCCGCGCCAGGCCCGCTCGCAGTACTTC. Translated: CASSPRQARSQYF.